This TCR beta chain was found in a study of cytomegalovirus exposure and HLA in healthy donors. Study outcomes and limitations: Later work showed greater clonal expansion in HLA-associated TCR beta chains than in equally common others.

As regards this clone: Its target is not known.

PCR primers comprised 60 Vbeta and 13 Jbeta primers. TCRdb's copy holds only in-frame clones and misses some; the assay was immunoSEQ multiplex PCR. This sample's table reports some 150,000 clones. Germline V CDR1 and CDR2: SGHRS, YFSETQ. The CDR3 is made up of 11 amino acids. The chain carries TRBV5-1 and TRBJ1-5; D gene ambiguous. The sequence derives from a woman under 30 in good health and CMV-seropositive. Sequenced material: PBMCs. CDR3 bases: TGCGCGTTACGGGGCAATCAGCCCCAGCATTTT. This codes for CALRGNQPQHF. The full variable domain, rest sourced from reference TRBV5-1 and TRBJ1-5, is KAGVTQTPRYLIKTRGQQVTLSCSPISGHRSVSWYQQTPGQGLQFLFEYFSETQRNKGNFPGRFSGRQFSNSRSEMNVSTLELGDSALYLCALRGNQPQHFGDGTRLSIL.